This TCR beta chain was captured in a study of tumor-infiltrating lymphocytes in primary liver carcinoma. Study-level information: The tumors ranged from about 4.2 to 10 cm across and fell within stage T1-T3 N0M0. Study-level points and caveats: Bulk, unsorted sampling meant CD4+ and CD8+ repertoires went uncompared.

From around 500 ng total RNA, TCR beta cDNA was generated with a primer in the constant region. Generation of the TCR beta libraries relied on three nested multiplex PCR rounds using slightly modified ARM-PCR. From the multiplex PCR reads, TCRdb called clonotypes with MiXCR, one entry per CDR3 protein. Seen here are about 180,000 distinct CDR3 sequences, about 60% observed once, and the top ten hold around three quarters. Points on this clonotype: Its antigen remains unidentified. The junction does not match germline at one end; this may be a read error.

Blood RNA originated from unsorted whole blood, with germline DNA additionally extracted. They drew approximately 3.9 milliliters of peripheral blood before surgery. The sequenced material came from peripheral blood. The clonotype originates from a man aged 40-55 years with primary liver carcinoma and hepatitis B virus infection.

The CDR3 reads CASSLLLGRDTGELLF. CDR3 in DNA: TGTGCCAGCAGTTTACTCCTTGGGCGTGACACCGGGGAGCTGCTTTTT. The chain uses TRBV11-1 and TRBJ2-2, with a weak D call TRBD2 (5 bases). The CDR3 has 16 amino acids. CDR1 is SGHAT, CDR2 FQDESV, per germline (reference sequence).